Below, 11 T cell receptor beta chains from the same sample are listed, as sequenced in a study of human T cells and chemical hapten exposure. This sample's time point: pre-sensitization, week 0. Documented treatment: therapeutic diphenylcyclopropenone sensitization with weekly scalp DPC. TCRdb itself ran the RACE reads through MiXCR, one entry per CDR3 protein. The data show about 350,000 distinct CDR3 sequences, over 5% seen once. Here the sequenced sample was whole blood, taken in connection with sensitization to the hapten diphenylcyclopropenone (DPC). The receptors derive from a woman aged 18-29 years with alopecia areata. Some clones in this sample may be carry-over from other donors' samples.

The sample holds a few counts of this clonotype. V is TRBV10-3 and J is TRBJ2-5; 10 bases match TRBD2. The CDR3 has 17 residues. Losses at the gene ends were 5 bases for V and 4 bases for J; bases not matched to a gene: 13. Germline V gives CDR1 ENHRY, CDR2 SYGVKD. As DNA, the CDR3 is TGTGCCATCAGTAGACAGACTAGCGGGCTGACGGGAGAGACCCAGTACTTC. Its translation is CAISRQTSGLTGETQYF.

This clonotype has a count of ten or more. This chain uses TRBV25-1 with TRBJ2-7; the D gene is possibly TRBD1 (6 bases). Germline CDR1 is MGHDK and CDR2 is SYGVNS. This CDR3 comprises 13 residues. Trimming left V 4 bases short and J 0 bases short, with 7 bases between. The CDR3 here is CASSGTASYEQYF. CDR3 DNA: TGTGCCAGCAGTGGGACAGCCTCCTACGAGCAGTACTTC.

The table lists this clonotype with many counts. In DNA, the CDR3 is TGTGCCAGCAGTTACTCGGGGACAGCTACTTATAATTCACCCCTCCACTTT. It yields the protein CASSYSGTATYNSPLHF. The V gene is TRBV6-5, the J gene TRBJ1-6; TRBD1 matches 7 bases. After removal of 0 bases from V and 4 bases from J, the junction contained 6 bases not matched to a gene. The CDR3 runs to 17 residues. Germline CDR1 reads MNHEY; CDR2 reads SVGAGI.

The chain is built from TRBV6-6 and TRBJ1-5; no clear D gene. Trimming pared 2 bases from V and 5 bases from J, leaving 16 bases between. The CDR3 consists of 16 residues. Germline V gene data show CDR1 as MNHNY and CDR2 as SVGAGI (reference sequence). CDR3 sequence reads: CASSYPKGGNYQPQHF. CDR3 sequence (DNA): TGTGCCAGCAGTTACCCGAAGGGTGGAAATTATCAGCCCCAGCATTTT.

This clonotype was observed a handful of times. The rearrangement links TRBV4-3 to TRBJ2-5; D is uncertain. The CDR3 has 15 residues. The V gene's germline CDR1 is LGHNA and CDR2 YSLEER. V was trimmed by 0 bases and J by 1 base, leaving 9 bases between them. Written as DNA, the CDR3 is TGCGCCAGCAGCCAAGATGTGCGGACCCAAGAGACCCAGTACTTC. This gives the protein CASSQDVRTQETQYF.

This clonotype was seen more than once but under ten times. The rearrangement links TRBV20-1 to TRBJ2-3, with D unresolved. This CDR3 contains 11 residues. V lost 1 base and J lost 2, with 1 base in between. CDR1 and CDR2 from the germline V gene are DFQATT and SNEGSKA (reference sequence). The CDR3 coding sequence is TGCAGTGCTAGAGTCACAGATACGCAGTATTTT. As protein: CSARVTDTQYF.

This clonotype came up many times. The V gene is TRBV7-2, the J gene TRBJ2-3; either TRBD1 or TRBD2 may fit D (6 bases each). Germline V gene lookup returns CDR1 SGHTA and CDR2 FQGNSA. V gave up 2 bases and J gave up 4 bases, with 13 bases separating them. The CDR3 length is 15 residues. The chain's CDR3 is CASSLRGAGPDTQYF. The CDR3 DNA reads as TGTGCCAGCAGCTTAAGGGGGGCTGGCCCAGATACGCAGTATTTT.

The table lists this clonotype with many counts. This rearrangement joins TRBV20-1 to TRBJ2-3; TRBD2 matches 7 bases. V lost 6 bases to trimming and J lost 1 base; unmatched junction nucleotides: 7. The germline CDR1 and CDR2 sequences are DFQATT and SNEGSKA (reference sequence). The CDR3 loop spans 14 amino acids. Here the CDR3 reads CSAHFRGGTDTQYF. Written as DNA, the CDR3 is TGCAGTGCCCATTTCCGGGGGGGCACAGATACGCAGTATTTT.

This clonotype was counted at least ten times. CDR3 region: CSARAPGLAGSQETQYF. The CDR3 DNA reads TGCAGTGCTAGAGCCCCGGGACTAGCGGGGAGTCAAGAGACCCAGTACTTC. V is TRBV20-1 and J is TRBJ2-5, with 13 bases fitting TRBD2. Germline V gene sequence: CDR1 DFQATT, CDR2 SNEGSKA (reference sequence). There are 17 residues in the CDR3. V shed 1 base and J 2 bases; nucleotides not matched to a gene: 7.

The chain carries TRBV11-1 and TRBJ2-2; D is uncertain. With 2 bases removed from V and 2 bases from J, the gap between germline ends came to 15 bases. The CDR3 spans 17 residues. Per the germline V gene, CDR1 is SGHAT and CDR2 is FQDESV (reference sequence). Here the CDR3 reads CASSLYGSADNTGELFF. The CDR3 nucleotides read TGTGCCAGCAGCTTATACGGCTCGGCAGATAACACCGGGGAGCTGTTTTTT.

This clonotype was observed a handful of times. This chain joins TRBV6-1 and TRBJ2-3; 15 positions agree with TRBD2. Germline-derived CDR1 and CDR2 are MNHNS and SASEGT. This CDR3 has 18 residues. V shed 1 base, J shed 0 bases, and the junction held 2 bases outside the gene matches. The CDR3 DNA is TGTGCCAGCAGTGAAGGGGGACTAGCGGGGGGAAGCACAGATACGCAGTATTTT. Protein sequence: CASSEGGLAGGSTDTQYF.